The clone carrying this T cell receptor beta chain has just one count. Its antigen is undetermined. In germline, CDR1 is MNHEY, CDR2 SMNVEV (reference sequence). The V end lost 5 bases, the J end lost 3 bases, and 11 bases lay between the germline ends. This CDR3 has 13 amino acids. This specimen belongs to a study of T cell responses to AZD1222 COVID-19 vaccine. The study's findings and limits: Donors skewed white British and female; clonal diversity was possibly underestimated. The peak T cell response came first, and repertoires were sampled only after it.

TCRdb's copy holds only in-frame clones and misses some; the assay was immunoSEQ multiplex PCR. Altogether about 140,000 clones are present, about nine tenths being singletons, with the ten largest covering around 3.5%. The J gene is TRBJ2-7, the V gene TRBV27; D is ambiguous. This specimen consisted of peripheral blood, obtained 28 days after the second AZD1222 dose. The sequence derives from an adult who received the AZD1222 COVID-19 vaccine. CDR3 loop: CASSGLVGYEQYF. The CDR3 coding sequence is TGTGCCAGCAGTGGGCTAGTGGGCTACGAGCAGTACTTC.